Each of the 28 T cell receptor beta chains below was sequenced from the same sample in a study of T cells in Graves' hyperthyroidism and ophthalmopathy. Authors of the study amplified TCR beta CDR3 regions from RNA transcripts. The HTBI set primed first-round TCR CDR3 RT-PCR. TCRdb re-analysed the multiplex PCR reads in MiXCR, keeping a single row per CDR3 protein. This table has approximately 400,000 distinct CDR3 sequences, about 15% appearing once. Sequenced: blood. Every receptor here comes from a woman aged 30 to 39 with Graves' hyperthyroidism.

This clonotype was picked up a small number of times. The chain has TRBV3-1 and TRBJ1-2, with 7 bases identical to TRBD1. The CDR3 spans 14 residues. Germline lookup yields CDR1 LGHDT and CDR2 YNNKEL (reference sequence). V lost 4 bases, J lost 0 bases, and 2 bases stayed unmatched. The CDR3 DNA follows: TGTGCCAGCAGCCGAGGACAGGCTAACTATGGCTACACCTTC. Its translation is CASSRGQANYGYTF.

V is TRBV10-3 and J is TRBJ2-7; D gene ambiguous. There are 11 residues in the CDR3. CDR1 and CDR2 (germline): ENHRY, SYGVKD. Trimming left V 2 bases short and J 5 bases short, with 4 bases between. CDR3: CAISEGNEQYF. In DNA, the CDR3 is TGTGCCATCAGTGAGGGAAACGAGCAGTACTTC.

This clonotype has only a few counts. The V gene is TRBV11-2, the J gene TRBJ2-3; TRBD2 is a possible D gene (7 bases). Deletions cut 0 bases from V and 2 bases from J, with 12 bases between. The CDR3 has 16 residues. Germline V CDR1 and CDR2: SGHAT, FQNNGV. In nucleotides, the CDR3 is TGTGCCAGCAGCTTAGATAAGGGGGGGTCCACAGATACGCAGTATTTT. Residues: CASSLDKGGSTDTQYF. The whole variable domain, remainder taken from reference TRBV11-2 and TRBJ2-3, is EAGVAQSPRYKIIEKRQSVAFWCNPISGHATLYWYQQILGQGPKLLIQFQNNGVVDDSQLPKDRFSAERLKGVDSTLKIQPAKLEDSAVYLCASSLDKGGSTDTQYFGPGTRLTVL.

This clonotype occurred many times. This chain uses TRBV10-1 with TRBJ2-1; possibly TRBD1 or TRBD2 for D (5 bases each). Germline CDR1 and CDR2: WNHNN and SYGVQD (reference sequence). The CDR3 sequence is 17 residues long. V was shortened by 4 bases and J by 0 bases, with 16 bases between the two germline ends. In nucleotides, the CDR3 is TGCGCCAGCAGTGGAGAACCGGGACGGGCCTCCTACAATGAGCAGTTCTTC. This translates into CASSGEPGRASYNEQFF.

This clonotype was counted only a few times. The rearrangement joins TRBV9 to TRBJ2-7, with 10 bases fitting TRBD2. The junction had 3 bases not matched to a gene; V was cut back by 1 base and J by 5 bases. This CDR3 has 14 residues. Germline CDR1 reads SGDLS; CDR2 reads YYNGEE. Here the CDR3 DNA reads TGTGCCAGCAGCGTAACTAGCGGGACCCACGAGCAGTACTTC. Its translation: CASSVTSGTHEQYF. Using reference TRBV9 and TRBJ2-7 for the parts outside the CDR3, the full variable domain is DSGVTQTPKHLITATGQRVTLRCSPRSGDLSVYWYQQSLDQGLQFLIQYYNGEERAKGNILERFSAQQFPDLHSELNLSSLELGDSALYFCASSVTSGTHEQYFGPGTRLTVT.

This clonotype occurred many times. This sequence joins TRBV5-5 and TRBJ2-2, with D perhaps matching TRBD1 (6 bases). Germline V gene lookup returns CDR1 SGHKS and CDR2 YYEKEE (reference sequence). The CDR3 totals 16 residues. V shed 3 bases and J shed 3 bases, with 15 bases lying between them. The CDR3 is CASSSYRVSDTGELFF. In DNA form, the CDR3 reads TGTGCCAGCAGCTCCTACAGGGTATCAGACACCGGGGAGCTGTTTTTT. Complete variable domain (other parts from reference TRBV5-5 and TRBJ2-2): DAGVTQSPTHLIKTRGQQVTLRCSPISGHKSVSWYQQVLGQGPQFIFQYYEKEERGRGNFPDRFSARQFPNYSSELNVNALLLGDSALYLCASSSYRVSDTGELFFGEGSRLTVL.

CDR3 region: CASSYYRGAPSYEQYF. CDR3 sequence (DNA): TGCGCCAGCAGCTACTATAGGGGCGCGCCCTCCTACGAGCAGTACTTC. V usage is TRBV5-1 and J usage is TRBJ2-7, with TRBD1 as a possible D gene (5 bases). The CDR3 loop spans 16 amino acids. Germline-derived CDR1 and CDR2 are SGHRS and YFSETQ. The germline V and J ends were trimmed by 3 bases and 0 bases, with 16 bases remaining between them.

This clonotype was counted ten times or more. This CDR3 reads CASRDNSKKLFF. The CDR3 DNA follows: TGTGCCAGCAGGGACAATTCCAAAAAACTGTTTTTT. This chain joins TRBV28 and TRBJ1-4; perhaps TRBD1 as D (5 bases). This CDR3 is 12 amino acids long. Germline V gene data show CDR1 as MDHEN and CDR2 as SYDVKM. Trimming cost V 6 bases and J 9 bases, with 11 bases left between them. The whole variable domain, filled in from reference TRBV28 and TRBJ1-4, reads DVKVTQSSRYLVKRTGEKVFLECVQDMDHENMFWYRQDPGLGLRLIYFSYDVKMKEKGDIPEGYSVSREKKERFSLILESASTNQTSMYLCASRDNSKKLFFGSGTQLSVL.

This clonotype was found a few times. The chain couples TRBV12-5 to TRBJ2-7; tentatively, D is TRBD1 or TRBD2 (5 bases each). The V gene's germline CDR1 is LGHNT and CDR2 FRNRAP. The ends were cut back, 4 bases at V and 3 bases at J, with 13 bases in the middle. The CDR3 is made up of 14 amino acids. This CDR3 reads CASGSGRRFYEQYF. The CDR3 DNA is TGTGCTAGTGGTTCGGGACGGCGCTTCTACGAGCAGTACTTC.

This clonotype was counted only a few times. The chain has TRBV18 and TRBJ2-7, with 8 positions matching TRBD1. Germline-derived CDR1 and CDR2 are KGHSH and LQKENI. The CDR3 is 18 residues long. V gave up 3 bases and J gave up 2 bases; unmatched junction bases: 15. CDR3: CASSPEKGQAPIPYEQYF. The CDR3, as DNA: TGTGCCAGCTCACCGGAGAAGGGACAGGCTCCGATTCCCTACGAGCAGTACTTC.

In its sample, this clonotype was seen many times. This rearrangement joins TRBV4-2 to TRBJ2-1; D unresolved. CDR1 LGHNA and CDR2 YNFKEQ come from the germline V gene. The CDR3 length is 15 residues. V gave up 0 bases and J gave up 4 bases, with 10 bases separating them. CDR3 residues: CASSQDRTEYNEQFF. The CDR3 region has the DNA TGTGCCAGCAGCCAAGATCGGACCGAGTACAATGAGCAGTTCTTC.

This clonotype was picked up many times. DNA of the CDR3: TGTGCCAGCAGCCAAGGGCTCCAAGAGACCCAGTACTTC. It encodes CASSQGLQETQYF. The genes are TRBV3-1 and TRBJ2-5; D is ambiguous. CDR1 LGHDT and CDR2 YNNKEL come from the germline V gene (reference sequence). The CDR3 runs 13 residues. V dropped 1 base and J dropped 1 base, with 4 bases sitting between them.

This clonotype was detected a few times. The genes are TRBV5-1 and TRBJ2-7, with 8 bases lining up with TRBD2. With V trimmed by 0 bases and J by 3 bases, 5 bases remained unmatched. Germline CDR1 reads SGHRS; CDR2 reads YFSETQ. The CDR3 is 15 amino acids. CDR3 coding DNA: TGCGCCAGCAGCTTGGAGACTAGCGAGCTCTACGAGCAGTACTTC. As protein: CASSLETSELYEQYF.

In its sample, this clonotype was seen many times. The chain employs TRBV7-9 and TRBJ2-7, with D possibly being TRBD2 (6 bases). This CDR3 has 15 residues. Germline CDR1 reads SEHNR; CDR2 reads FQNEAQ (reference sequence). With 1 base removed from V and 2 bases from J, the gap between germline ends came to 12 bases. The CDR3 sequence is CASSLDGGIPYEQYF. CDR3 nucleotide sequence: TGTGCCAGCAGCTTAGACGGCGGGATTCCCTACGAGCAGTACTTC.

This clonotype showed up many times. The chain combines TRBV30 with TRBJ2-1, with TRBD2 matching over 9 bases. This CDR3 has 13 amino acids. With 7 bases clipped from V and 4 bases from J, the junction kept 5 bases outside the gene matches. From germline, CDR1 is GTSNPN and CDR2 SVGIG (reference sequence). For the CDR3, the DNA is TGTGCCTCCTCTAGCGGGGTGTACAATGAGCAGTTCTTC. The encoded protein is CASSSGVYNEQFF.

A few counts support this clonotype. The CDR3 protein is CASSLTGQRNEKLFF. CDR3 in DNA: TGTGCCAGCAGCCTAACGGGACAGAGGAATGAAAAACTGTTTTTT. This chain joins TRBV7-9 and TRBJ1-4, with TRBD1 identical over 7 bases. V was pared by 5 bases and J by 5 bases, with 8 bases of the junction left unmatched. The CDR3 is 15 amino acids. CDR1 is SEHNR, CDR2 FQNEAQ, per germline (reference sequence).

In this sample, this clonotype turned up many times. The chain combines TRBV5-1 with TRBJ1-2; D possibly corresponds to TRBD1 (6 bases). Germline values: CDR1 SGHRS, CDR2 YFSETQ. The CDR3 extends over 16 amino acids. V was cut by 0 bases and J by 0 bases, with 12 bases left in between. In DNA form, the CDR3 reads TGCGCCAGCAGCTTGGACGCCCGGACAGCTAACTATGGCTACACCTTC. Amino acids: CASSLDARTANYGYTF.

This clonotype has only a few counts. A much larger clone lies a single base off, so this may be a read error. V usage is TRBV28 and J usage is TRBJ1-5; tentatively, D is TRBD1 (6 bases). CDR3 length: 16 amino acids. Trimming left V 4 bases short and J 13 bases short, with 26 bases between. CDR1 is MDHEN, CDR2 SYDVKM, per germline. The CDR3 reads CASSSHPGGHGDTQHF. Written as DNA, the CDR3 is TGTGCCAGCAGTTCTCACCCCGGGGGCCATGGAGATACGCAGCATTTT.

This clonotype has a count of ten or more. In DNA form, the CDR3 reads TGCAGTGCGAGCCGGACTAGCTACGAGCAGTACTTC. Translated, it gives CSASRTSYEQYF. J is TRBJ2-7 and V is TRBV20-1; 7 bases are shared with TRBD2. Germline V gives CDR1 DFQATT, CDR2 SNEGSKA (reference sequence). The CDR3 is 12 amino acids. The trim removed 6 bases at V and 3 bases at J, leaving 5 bases unmatched.

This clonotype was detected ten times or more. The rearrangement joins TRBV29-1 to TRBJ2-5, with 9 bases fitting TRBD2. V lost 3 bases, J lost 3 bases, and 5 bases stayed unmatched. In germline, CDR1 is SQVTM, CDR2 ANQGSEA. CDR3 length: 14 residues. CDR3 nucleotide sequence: TGCAGCGTTGATGTAGCGGGAGTAAAAGAGACCCAGTACTTC. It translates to CSVDVAGVKETQYF.

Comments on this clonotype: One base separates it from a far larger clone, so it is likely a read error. The CDR3 DNA is TGTGCCAGCTCACCTGGGGCTAGCTCCTACGAGCAGTTCTTC. The encoded protein is CASSPGASSYEQFF. This chain connects TRBV18 to TRBJ2-7; the D gene could be TRBD1 or TRBD2 (5 bases each). The J call is uncertain, as TRBJ2-1 better fits the DNA end. The CDR3 covers 14 residues. Germline V CDR1 and CDR2: KGHSH, LQKENI.

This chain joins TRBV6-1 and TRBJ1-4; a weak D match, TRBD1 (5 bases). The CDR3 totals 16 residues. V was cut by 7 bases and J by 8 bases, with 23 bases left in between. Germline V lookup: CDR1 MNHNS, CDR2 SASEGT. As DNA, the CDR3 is TGTGCCAGCATTCTATCAGAGGGGATTTCGCGGGAAAAACTGTTTTTT. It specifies CASILSEGISREKLFF.

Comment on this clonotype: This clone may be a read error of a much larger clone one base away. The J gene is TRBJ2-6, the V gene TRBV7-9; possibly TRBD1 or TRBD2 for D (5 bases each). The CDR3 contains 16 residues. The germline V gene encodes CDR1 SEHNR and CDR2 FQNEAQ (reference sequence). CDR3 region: CASSLHGLGGADVLTF. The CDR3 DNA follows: TGTGCCAGCAGCTTGCATGGACTCGGTGGGGCCGACGTCCTGACTTTC.

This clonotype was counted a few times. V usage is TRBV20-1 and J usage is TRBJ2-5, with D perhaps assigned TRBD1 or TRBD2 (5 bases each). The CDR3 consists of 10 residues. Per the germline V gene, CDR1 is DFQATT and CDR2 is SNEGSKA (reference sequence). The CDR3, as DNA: TGCGGCCTGGGGGAAGAGACCCAGTACTTC. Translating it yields CGLGEETQYF.

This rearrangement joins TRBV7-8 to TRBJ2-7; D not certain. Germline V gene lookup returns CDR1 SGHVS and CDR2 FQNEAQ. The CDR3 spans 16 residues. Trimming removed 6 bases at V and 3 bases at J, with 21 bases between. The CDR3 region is CASSDNMANFDYEQYF. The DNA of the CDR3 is TGTGCCAGCAGTGATAATATGGCCAATTTCGACTACGAGCAGTACTTC.

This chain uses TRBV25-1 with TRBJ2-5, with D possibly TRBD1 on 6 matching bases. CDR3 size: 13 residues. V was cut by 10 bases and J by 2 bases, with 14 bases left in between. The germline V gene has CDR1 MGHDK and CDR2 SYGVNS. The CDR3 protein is CATMDRAQETQYF. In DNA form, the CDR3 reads TGTGCCACCATGGACAGAGCTCAAGAGACCCAGTACTTC.

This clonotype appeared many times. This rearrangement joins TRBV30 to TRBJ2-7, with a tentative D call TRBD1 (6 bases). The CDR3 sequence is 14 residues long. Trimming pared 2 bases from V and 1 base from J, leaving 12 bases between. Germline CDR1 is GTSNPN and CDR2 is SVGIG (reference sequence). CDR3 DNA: TGTGCCTGGAGTCGGGGACACAGGTCCTACGAGCAGTACTTC. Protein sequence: CAWSRGHRSYEQYF.

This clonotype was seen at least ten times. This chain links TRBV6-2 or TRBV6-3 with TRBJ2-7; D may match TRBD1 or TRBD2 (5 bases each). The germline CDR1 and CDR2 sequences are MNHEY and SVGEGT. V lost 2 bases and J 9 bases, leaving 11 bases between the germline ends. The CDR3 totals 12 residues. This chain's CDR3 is CASSYIGTVQYF. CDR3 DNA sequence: TGTGCCAGCAGTTACATAGGGACCGTGCAGTACTTC.